The 10 T cell receptor beta chains below come from one sample, sequenced in a study of T cells in localized non-small cell lung cancer. Assay: immunoSEQ multiplex PCR; the TCRdb copy retains only in-frame clones and omits some. The sample consists of 26,000 or so clones, around nine tenths of them appearing once. The specimen was peripheral blood, collected before any cancer treatment. The receptors shown here come from a female donor over 55 with stage II squamous cell lung carcinoma.

The genes are TRBV30 and TRBJ2-6, with D perhaps TRBD1 (5 bases). The germline gives CDR1 GTSNPN, CDR2 SVGIG (reference sequence). CDR3 size: 15 residues. Trimming shortened V by 5 bases and J by 4 bases, and 15 bases separated the two germline ends. CDR3 nucleotide sequence: TGTGCCTGGGGGAAACAGGCCACCGGGGCCAACGTCCTGACTTTC. It codes for CAWGKQATGANVLTF.

This sequence joins TRBV7-2 and TRBJ1-5; possibly TRBD1 for D (5 bases). Trimming removed 5 bases from V and 6 bases from J, with 11 bases in between. There are 13 residues in the CDR3. CDR1 is SGHTA and CDR2 is FQGNSA in the germline V gene. CDR3 nucleotide sequence: TGTGCCAGCAGCCCAAGAGGGGCTCAGCCCCAGCATTTT. This translates into CASSPRGAQPQHF. Full variable domain (missing parts from reference TRBV7-2 and TRBJ1-5): GAGVSQSPSNKVTEKGKDVELRCDPISGHTALYWYRQSLGQGLEFLIYFQGNSAPDKSGLPSDRFSAERTGGSVSTLTIQRTQQEDSAVYLCASSPRGAQPQHFGDGTRLSIL.

This clone showed up just once. The chain employs TRBV9 and TRBJ1-2, with 9 bases lining up with TRBD1. The CDR3 sequence is 17 residues long. V shed 3 bases, J shed 5 bases, and the junction held 14 bases outside the gene matches. CDR1 is SGDLS and CDR2 is YYNGEE in the germline V gene. The CDR3 nucleotides read TGTGCCAGCAGCGCCGGGACAGGGTTGGTTTATGGGTATGGCTACACCTTC. Translation gives CASSAGTGLVYGYGYTF.

The chain recombines TRBV7-9 with TRBJ2-7; 9 bases match TRBD1. The germline CDR1 and CDR2 sequences are SEHNR and FQNEAQ (reference sequence). V lost 1 base to trimming and J lost 2 bases; unmatched junction nucleotides: 6. The CDR3 contains 16 residues. CDR3 amino acids: CASSLVSGQGPYEQYF. CDR3 bases: TGTGCCAGCAGCTTAGTTTCGGGACAGGGTCCCTACGAGCAGTACTTC. Combining the CDR3 with reference TRBV7-9 and TRBJ2-7 gives the whole variable domain DTGVSQNPRHKITKRGQNVTFRCDPISEHNRLYWYRQTLGQGPEFLTYFQNEAQLEKSRLLSDRFSAERPKGSFSTLEIQRTEQGDSAMYLCASSLVSGQGPYEQYFGPGTRLTVT.

The chain has TRBV2 and TRBJ2-6, with 8 bases lining up with TRBD1. The CDR3 has 12 residues. Losses at the gene ends were 4 bases for V and 13 bases for J; bases not matched to a gene: 3. Germline V CDR1 and CDR2: SNHLY, FYNNEI. CDR3 residues: CASSGTGRVLTF. CDR3 coding DNA: TGTGCCAGCAGTGGGACAGGGCGAGTCCTGACTTTC.

The table lists this clone with a count of one. The chain joins TRBV28 to TRBJ2-2; no clear D gene. V was clipped by 3 bases and J by 6 bases, with 5 bases between them. The CDR3 consists of 12 residues. Germline-derived CDR1 and CDR2 are MDHEN and SYDVKM. In nucleotides, the CDR3 is TGTGCCAGCAGTTTTGAAGCCGGGGAGCTGTTTTTT. This codes for CASSFEAGELFF.

The V call is TRBV5-1, the J call TRBJ1-1; D gene ambiguous. V lost 4 bases to trimming and J lost 0 bases, with 7 bases between them. Germline CDR1 and CDR2: SGHRS and YFSETQ. The CDR3 contains 13 residues. CDR3 DNA sequence: TGCGCCAGCAGCCCTCGGATGAACACTGAAGCTTTCTTT. Its translation: CASSPRMNTEAFF.

The V call is TRBV19, the J call TRBJ1-1; D perhaps matches TRBD1 (5 bases). V lost 3 bases and J lost 6, with 23 bases in between. The CDR3 is 17 amino acids. The V gene's germline CDR1 is LNHDA and CDR2 SQIVND (reference sequence). In DNA form, the CDR3 reads TGTGCCAGTAGTATCTCCGCTAGGACATTCATAGGGGCTGAAGCTTTCTTT. Amino acid sequence: CASSISARTFIGAEAFF.

CDR3 nucleotide sequence: TGTGCCAGCAGTTTAGCGGGGGCTGGTGCGGGGGGCTACACCTTC. It is translated as CASSLAGAGAGGYTF. The chain uses TRBV28 and TRBJ1-2, with D perhaps TRBD1 (6 bases). CDR3 size: 15 residues. Trimming left V 2 bases short and J 8 bases short, with 18 bases between. CDR1 and CDR2 from the germline V gene are MDHEN and SYDVKM.

A word on this clone: Within the sample, other DNA sequences also encode this same CDR3. V is TRBV28 and J is TRBJ2-2; 10 positions match TRBD2. The CDR3 has 14 amino acids. After removal of 8 bases from V and 1 base from J, the junction contained 1 base not matched to a gene. The germline V gene encodes CDR1 MDHEN and CDR2 SYDVKM. CDR3 DNA: TGTGCCAGCTTAGCGGGAGGGAACACCGGGGAGCTGTTTTTT. Protein sequence: CASLAGGNTGELFF.